A single sample gave rise to the 5 T cell receptor beta chains below, sequenced in a study of identical twins (dated by TCRdb to about 2016). The library was generated by 5' RACE. Instrument on record: Illumina HiSeq 2000. TCRdb trimmed public reads at Q25 via fastp, called clones via MiXCR and kept in-frame beta chains. All rows with the same CDR3 protein become a single entry with the most common DNA and genes. The sample profile shows about 470,000 distinct CDR3 sequences; 20% to 30% of them were found once. The top ten hold approximately 2.9% of the sample. These data also formed part of another study, on T cells expressing NK-cell markers.

The specimen sequenced was CD4+ T cells sorted from blood. These receptors all come from a woman under 30 in good health.

This clonotype has a handful of counts. The gene calls are TRBV12-3 or TRBV12-4 and TRBJ2-1; D tentatively fits TRBD1 or TRBD2 (6 bases each). The V gene lost 4 bases and the J gene lost 13 bases, with 14 bases spanning the gap. The length of the CDR3 is 12 residues. In DNA, the CDR3 is TGTGCCAGCAGTTCTCGGGGGCTATCACAGTTCTTC. Its translation is CASSSRGLSQFF.

The rearrangement links TRBV20-1 to TRBJ2-5, with D tentatively TRBD2 (5 bases). V lost 6 bases and J lost 0, with 14 bases in between. The CDR3 spans 14 residues. Germline V gene sequence: CDR1 DFQATT, CDR2 SNEGSKA (reference sequence). Here the CDR3 DNA reads TGCAGTGCCCCCCTCGGAGCGGACCAAGAGACCCAGTACTTC. Its protein product is CSAPLGADQETQYF.

The chain recombines TRBV20-1 with TRBJ1-2; tentative D call: TRBD1 (5 bases). Trimming took off 7 bases at V and 6 bases at J, with 18 bases between the two ends. The CDR3 contains 13 residues. Germline V lookup: CDR1 DFQATT, CDR2 SNEGSKA (reference sequence). The CDR3 nucleotides are TGCAGTGTTACCTCTGGGGCAGGTGATGGCTACACCTTC. Translation: CSVTSGAGDGYTF.

This clonotype has just a few counts. V gene TRBV6-6 combines with J gene TRBJ2-5; no clear D. This CDR3 spans 12 amino acids. Between the trimmed V and J ends, which lost 5 bases and 5 bases, there was a span of 9 bases. CDR1 MNHNY and CDR2 SVGAGI come from the germline V gene (reference sequence). The CDR3 DNA sequence: TGTGCCAGCAGTGGTTCAGTTGAGACCCAGTACTTC. It specifies CASSGSVETQYF.

This clonotype was seen a handful of times. The rearrangement uses TRBV9 and TRBJ1-1; D unclear. In germline, CDR1 is SGDLS, CDR2 YYNGEE. This CDR3 has 15 residues. V shed 0 bases and J shed 2 bases, with 11 bases lying between them. CDR3 in DNA: TGTGCCAGCAGCGTAGCCCCGACACTTAACACTGAAGCTTTCTTT. Translation gives CASSVAPTLNTEAFF.